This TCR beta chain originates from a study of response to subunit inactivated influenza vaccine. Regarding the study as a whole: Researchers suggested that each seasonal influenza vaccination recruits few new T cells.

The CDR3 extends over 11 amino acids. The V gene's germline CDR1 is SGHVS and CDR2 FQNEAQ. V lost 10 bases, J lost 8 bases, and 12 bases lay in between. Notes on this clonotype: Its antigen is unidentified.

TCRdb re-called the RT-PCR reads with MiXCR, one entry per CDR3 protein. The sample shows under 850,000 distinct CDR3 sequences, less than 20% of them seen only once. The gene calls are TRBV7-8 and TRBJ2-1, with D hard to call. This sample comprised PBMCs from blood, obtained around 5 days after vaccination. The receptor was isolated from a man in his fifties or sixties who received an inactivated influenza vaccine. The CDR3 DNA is TGTGCCACCAGACATTACGATGAGCAGTTCTTC. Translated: CATRHYDEQFF. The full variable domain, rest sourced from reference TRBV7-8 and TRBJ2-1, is GAGVSQSPRYKVAKRGQDVALRCDPISGHVSLFWYQQALGQGPEFLTYFQNEAQLDKSGLPSDRFFAERPEGSVSTLKIQRTQQEDSAVYLCATRHYDEQFFGPGTRLTVL.